This is a list of T cell receptor beta chains from one sample in a study of identifying expanded T cells in peripheral blood. The method was immunoSEQ multiplex PCR; TCRdb's version includes in-frame clones alone and lacks a portion of them. The sample carries over 100,000 clones, about nine tenths recorded once. Sequencing was done on a sample of blood. Receptors were obtained from a person between 18 and 75 years old in good health. Each CDR3 is given with its conserved first and last residue. The D gene is left open where the match is weak. Size is stated for part of the rows, as once, few or many counts, or as a class when the clone is expanded.

clone_size: NA; v_call: TRBV5-4; j_call: TRBJ2-7; d_call: NA; cdr3_nt: TGTGCCAGCAGCACGACGGGTCCTGCCTACGAGCAGTACTTC; cdr3_aa: CASSTTGPAYEQYF
clone_size: NA; v_call: TRBV10-1; j_call: TRBJ1-5; d_call: TRBD1; cdr3_nt: TGCGCCAGCAGTGCACAGGGGGTGCATCAGCCCCAGCATTTT; cdr3_aa: CASSAQGVHQPQHF
clone_size: NA; v_call: TRBV14; j_call: TRBJ2-3; d_call: NA; cdr3_nt: TGTGCCAGCAGCCCACCGGGCCTATGGGGCCATACGCAGTATTTT; cdr3_aa: CASSPPGLWGHTQYF
clone_size: once; v_call: TRBV7-6; j_call: TRBJ1-1; d_call: NA; cdr3_nt: TGTGCCAGCGGGACGGGGACTGAAGCTTTCTTT; cdr3_aa: CASGTGTEAFF
clone_size: NA; v_call: TRBV29-1; j_call: TRBJ1-4; d_call: NA; cdr3_nt: TGCAGCGCCGCAGTCGGACTAGATGAAAAACTGTTTTTT; cdr3_aa: CSAAVGLDEKLFF
clone_size: once; v_call: TRBV5-1; j_call: TRBJ2-5; d_call: TRBD1; cdr3_nt: TGCGCCAGCAGCGGGGACAGCCAGCAGCGGTACCAAGAGACCCAGTACTTC; cdr3_aa: CASSGDSQQRYQETQYF
clone_size: NA; v_call: TRBV11-2; j_call: TRBJ2-7; d_call: TRBD1; cdr3_nt: TGTGCCAGCAGCTTGCGCCCCCCGGGACAGGGGAAGTACGAGCAGTACTTC; cdr3_aa: CASSLRPPGQGKYEQYF
clone_size: NA; v_call: TRBV4-3; j_call: TRBJ2-7; d_call: NA; cdr3_nt: TGCGCCAGCAGCCAAGGGCTGGGAATCTCCTACGAGCAGTACTTC; cdr3_aa: CASSQGLGISYEQYF
clone_size: NA; v_call: TRBV7-2; j_call: TRBJ2-1; d_call: NA; cdr3_nt: TGTGCCAGCAGCTTAGGTCGATTCTCCTACAATGAGCAGTTCTTC; cdr3_aa: CASSLGRFSYNEQFF
clone_size: NA; v_call: TRBV20-1; j_call: TRBJ1-1; d_call: NA; cdr3_nt: TGCAGTGCAACCGAACCTGAAGCTTTCTTT; cdr3_aa: CSATEPEAFF
clone_size: NA; v_call: TRBV18; j_call: TRBJ2-7; d_call: TRBD1; cdr3_nt: TGTGCCAGCTCAACTACAGGGGACGAGCAGTACTTC; cdr3_aa: CASSTTGDEQYF
clone_size: NA; v_call: TRBV30; j_call: TRBJ1-2; d_call: NA; cdr3_nt: TGTGCCTGGCGGGTGGGGGGAGACTATGGCTACACCTTC; cdr3_aa: CAWRVGGDYGYTF
clone_size: NA; v_call: TRBV2; j_call: TRBJ1-1; d_call: NA; cdr3_nt: TGTGCCAGCACTCGTTATATGACTTTCTTT; cdr3_aa: CASTRYMTFF
clone_size: NA; v_call: TRBV28; j_call: TRBJ2-1; d_call: TRBD2; cdr3_nt: TGTGCCAGCAGTAAAACTAGCGGGGGCTACAATGAGCAGTTCTTC; cdr3_aa: CASSKTSGGYNEQFF
clone_size: NA; v_call: TRBV6-6; j_call: TRBJ2-1; d_call: NA; cdr3_nt: TGTGCCAGCAGTTACGTGGCTAGCGCGTACAATGAGCAGTTCTTC; cdr3_aa: CASSYVASAYNEQFF
clone_size: NA; v_call: TRBV2; j_call: TRBJ1-5; d_call: TRBD1; cdr3_nt: TGTGCCAGCAGGCCCGGGACAGGGGCTACCAATCAGCCCCAGCATTTT; cdr3_aa: CASRPGTGATNQPQHF
clone_size: NA; v_call: TRBV15; j_call: TRBJ1-1; d_call: TRBD1; cdr3_nt: TGTGCCACCAGCAGGCCCGGACAGGGCCCTGAAGCTTTCTTT; cdr3_aa: CATSRPGQGPEAFF
clone_size: NA; v_call: TRBV6-5; j_call: TRBJ1-4; d_call: TRBD1; cdr3_nt: TGTGCCAGCAGTTACTTGGGACAGGGTGAGGGAAAACTGTTTTTT; cdr3_aa: CASSYLGQGEGKLFF
clone_size: NA; v_call: TRBV2; j_call: TRBJ2-3; d_call: TRBD1; cdr3_nt: TGTGCCAGCCGACAGGGGGTCACAGATACGCAGTATTTT; cdr3_aa: CASRQGVTDTQYF
clone_size: NA; v_call: TRBV27; j_call: TRBJ1-6; d_call: NA; cdr3_nt: TGTGCCAGCAGTTTCTCCGGAGGAGCTAATTCACCCCTCCACTTT; cdr3_aa: CASSFSGGANSPLHF
clone_size: NA; v_call: TRBV5-1; j_call: TRBJ2-1; d_call: NA; cdr3_nt: TGCGCCAGCAGTCGGGACGTACCCTACAATGAGCAGTTCTTC; cdr3_aa: CASSRDVPYNEQFF
clone_size: NA; v_call: TRBV7-3; j_call: TRBJ2-3; d_call: TRBD2; cdr3_nt: TGTGCCAGCAGCTTGGCGGGGGGAAGCACAGATACGCAGTATTTT; cdr3_aa: CASSLAGGSTDTQYF
clone_size: NA; v_call: TRBV10-1; j_call: TRBJ2-6; d_call: NA; cdr3_nt: TGCGCCAGCAGTGAGTCAAGGCGGAGGGGGGCCAACGTCCTGACTTTC; cdr3_aa: CASSESRRRGANVLTF
clone_size: NA; v_call: TRBV11-1; j_call: TRBJ2-3; d_call: TRBD2; cdr3_nt: TGTGCCAGCAGCCCTCCTCCGGGACTAGAGGGGGCAGATACGCAGTATTTT; cdr3_aa: CASSPPPGLEGADTQYF
clone_size: NA; v_call: TRBV2; j_call: TRBJ1-2; d_call: TRBD1; cdr3_nt: TGTGCCAGCAGTGAATTGCCAGGGGGCGGATCTGGCTACACCTTC; cdr3_aa: CASSELPGGGSGYTF
clone_size: NA; v_call: TRBV6-9; j_call: TRBJ1-2; d_call: NA; cdr3_nt: TGTGCCAGCAGACACTCAGGTGAAGGGGGCTATGGCTACACCTTC; cdr3_aa: CASRHSGEGGYGYTF
clone_size: NA; v_call: TRBV15; j_call: TRBJ2-1; d_call: TRBD2; cdr3_nt: TGTGCCACCAGCCCTAGGGCTAGCGGGGATGAGCAGTTCTTC; cdr3_aa: CATSPRASGDEQFF
clone_size: NA; v_call: TRBV25-1; j_call: TRBJ2-1; d_call: NA; cdr3_nt: TGTGCCAGCAGTGAATATCAAGACAATGAGCAGTTCTTC; cdr3_aa: CASSEYQDNEQFF
clone_size: once; v_call: TRBV19; j_call: TRBJ2-1; d_call: TRBD1; cdr3_nt: TGTGCCAGTAAGGACAGGGGGCCTAAGGGCCACAATGAGCAGTTCTTC; cdr3_aa: CASKDRGPKGHNEQFF
clone_size: NA; v_call: TRBV5-6; j_call: TRBJ1-1; d_call: NA; cdr3_nt: TGTGCCAGCAGCTTGGCGGACACTGAAGCTTTCTTT; cdr3_aa: CASSLADTEAFF
clone_size: NA; v_call: TRBV11-2; j_call: TRBJ2-1; d_call: TRBD2; cdr3_nt: TGTGCCAGCAGCCCCGTGGGGACTAGCGTCTACAATGAGCAGTTCTTC; cdr3_aa: CASSPVGTSVYNEQFF
clone_size: NA; v_call: TRBV4-1; j_call: TRBJ2-1; d_call: TRBD2; cdr3_nt: TGCGCCAGCAGCCAAGGGGCTAGCGGGGGGCCCAATGAGCAGTTCTTC; cdr3_aa: CASSQGASGGPNEQFF
clone_size: NA; v_call: TRBV6-1; j_call: TRBJ2-5; d_call: TRBD1; cdr3_nt: TGTGCCGGAGACAGGGGGTTCAGCCAAGAGACCCAGTACTTC; cdr3_aa: CAGDRGFSQETQYF
clone_size: NA; v_call: TRBV5-1; j_call: TRBJ2-3; d_call: TRBD1; cdr3_nt: TGCGCCAGCATGAGGACAGGGGGGGCAGATACGCAGTATTTT; cdr3_aa: CASMRTGGADTQYF
clone_size: NA; v_call: TRBV19; j_call: TRBJ1-2; d_call: NA; cdr3_nt: TGTGCCAGTAGTATCCCGTCACGGACACCCGGAGGCGGCTACACCTTC; cdr3_aa: CASSIPSRTPGGGYTF
clone_size: once; v_call: TRBV4-1; j_call: TRBJ2-5; d_call: NA; cdr3_nt: TGCGCCAGCAGCCAAAGTGTGTCGGGGGTACAAGAGACCCAGTACTTC; cdr3_aa: CASSQSVSGVQETQYF
clone_size: NA; v_call: TRBV5-1; j_call: TRBJ1-5; d_call: TRBD1; cdr3_nt: TGCGCCAGCAGTCGACAGGGGAATCAGCCCCAGCATTTT; cdr3_aa: CASSRQGNQPQHF
clone_size: few; v_call: TRBV6-4; j_call: TRBJ2-1; d_call: TRBD1; cdr3_nt: TGTGCCAGCAGTGACTCGAGGGGCAGGGGGCGCGATGAGCAGTTCTTC; cdr3_aa: CASSDSRGRGRDEQFF
clone_size: few; v_call: TRBV6-5; j_call: TRBJ1-5; d_call: TRBD1; cdr3_nt: TGTGCCAGCAGTTCCCCCGGGACAGGGAGCAATCAGCCCCAGCATTTT; cdr3_aa: CASSSPGTGSNQPQHF
clone_size: NA; v_call: TRBV7-2; j_call: TRBJ2-2; d_call: NA; cdr3_nt: TGTGCCAGCAGCTTAGGGGCCGGGGTGCCGTGGGAGCTGTTTTTT; cdr3_aa: CASSLGAGVPWELFF
clone_size: NA; v_call: TRBV28; j_call: TRBJ2-7; d_call: TRBD1; cdr3_nt: TGTGCCAGCAGTACCGCCGGGACAGGGAAACACGAGCAGTACTTC; cdr3_aa: CASSTAGTGKHEQYF
clone_size: NA; v_call: TRBV4-3; j_call: TRBJ1-6; d_call: TRBD1; cdr3_nt: TGCGCCAGCAGCCAAGATCTGGGGACAGTAAATTCACCCCTCCACTTT; cdr3_aa: CASSQDLGTVNSPLHF
clone_size: once; v_call: TRBV7-3; j_call: TRBJ2-5; d_call: NA; cdr3_nt: TGTGCCAGCAGCCCCAACCCAGGAGAGACCCAGTACTTC; cdr3_aa: CASSPNPGETQYF
clone_size: NA; v_call: TRBV20-1; j_call: TRBJ2-7; d_call: NA; cdr3_nt: TGCAGTGTACCAGGGGCCTACGAGCAGTACTTC; cdr3_aa: CSVPGAYEQYF
clone_size: NA; v_call: TRBV19; j_call: TRBJ1-2; d_call: NA; cdr3_nt: TGTGCCAGTAGTATAGCCTCGTTCTATGGCTACACCTTC; cdr3_aa: CASSIASFYGYTF
clone_size: NA; v_call: TRBV29-1; j_call: TRBJ2-7; d_call: NA; cdr3_nt: TGCAGCGTTCTTAGTGAGACCCAAACGGGCGAGCAGTACTTC; cdr3_aa: CSVLSETQTGEQYF
clone_size: NA; v_call: TRBV18; j_call: TRBJ2-7; d_call: NA; cdr3_nt: TGTGCCAGCTCACCACTCAGTGGGAGAGGTTACGAGCAGTACTTC; cdr3_aa: CASSPLSGRGYEQYF
clone_size: NA; v_call: TRBV6-1; j_call: TRBJ1-2; d_call: TRBD1; cdr3_nt: TGTGCCAGCAGTGAAGGGCCAGGGGGGGGCTACACCTTC; cdr3_aa: CASSEGPGGGYTF
clone_size: few; v_call: TRBV28; j_call: TRBJ2-3; d_call: NA; cdr3_nt: TGTGCCAGCACCCCTGGGGGAAAACTCTCCGATACGCAGTATTTT; cdr3_aa: CASTPGGKLSDTQYF
clone_size: NA; v_call: TRBV6-6; j_call: TRBJ2-1; d_call: NA; cdr3_nt: TGTGCCAGCAGTTACTACGGGGGCGCGGCTGGCAATGAGCAGTTCTTC; cdr3_aa: CASSYYGGAAGNEQFF
clone_size: NA; v_call: TRBV15; j_call: TRBJ2-2; d_call: NA; cdr3_nt: TGTGCCACCAGCAGAGAGATGGGAGTAGTGGGCGGCGGGGAGCTGTTTTTT; cdr3_aa: CATSREMGVVGGGELFF
clone_size: NA; v_call: TRBV6-5; j_call: TRBJ1-1; d_call: TRBD1; cdr3_nt: TGTGCCAGCAGTTTACAGGGGAGCACTGAAGCTTTCTTT; cdr3_aa: CASSLQGSTEAFF
clone_size: NA; v_call: TRBV6-5; j_call: TRBJ1-1; d_call: NA; cdr3_nt: TGTGCCAGCTGGGCCGGCAGGCGCACTGAAGCTTTCTTT; cdr3_aa: CASWAGRRTEAFF
clone_size: NA; v_call: TRBV18; j_call: TRBJ2-5; d_call: NA; cdr3_nt: TGTGCCAGCTCACCACCGATGACAGAAGAGACCCAGTACTTC; cdr3_aa: CASSPPMTEETQYF
clone_size: NA; v_call: TRBV6-6; j_call: TRBJ1-4; d_call: NA; cdr3_nt: TGTGCCAGCAGTTACTCGATTTTAGCTAATGAAAAACTGTTTTTT; cdr3_aa: CASSYSILANEKLFF
clone_size: NA; v_call: TRBV14; j_call: TRBJ2-3; d_call: NA; cdr3_nt: TGTGCCAGCAGCTACGGGCAAGATACGCAGTATTTT; cdr3_aa: CASSYGQDTQYF
clone_size: NA; v_call: TRBV7-9; j_call: TRBJ2-3; d_call: TRBD2; cdr3_nt: TGTGCCAGCAGCCTCGGACTAGCGGGGGGACTAGATACGCAGTATTTT; cdr3_aa: CASSLGLAGGLDTQYF